This paragraph reports one T cell receptor (beta chain). TCRdb's copy holds only in-frame clones and misses some; the assay was immunoSEQ multiplex PCR. The sample carries about 120,000 clones, approximately 93% recorded once. V lost 2 bases to trimming and J lost 1 base; unmatched junction nucleotides: 9. Germline loops: CDR1 SGHRS, CDR2 YFSETQ. This CDR3 comprises 18 residues. The data derive from a study of T cell changes during pregnancy in multiple sclerosis. This material consisted of peripheral blood, taken before pregnancy. The chain employs TRBV5-1 and TRBJ2-6; 7 positions agree with TRBD1. The TCR was taken from a female donor with multiple sclerosis, enrolled in a pregnancy study. CDR3 residues: CASSFQGVLRSGANVLTF. CDR3 sequence (DNA): TGCGCCAGCAGCTTTCAGGGGGTACTTAGGTCTGGGGCCAACGTCCTGACTTTC.